Listed below are T cell receptor beta chains from one sample, sequenced in a study of blood T cell repertoires in COVID-19. Profiled with immunoSEQ multiplex PCR; TCRdb holds only in-frame clones, not every one. The sample comprises more than 85,000 clones, 70% to 90% of which are singletons, and 7.5% to 10% rests with the top ten. Sequences were obtained from peripheral blood. These receptors originate from a man aged 40-55 years with active or convalescent COVID-19. Each CDR3 is given with its conserved first and last residue. The D gene is left open where the match is weak. Clone size is shown for a subset of rows, as once, few, many or a class of expanded clone.

-,TRBD2,TRBJ2-7,TRBV2,CASSGAGGAYEQYF,TGTGCCAGCAGTGGAGCGGGGGGAGCCTACGAGCAGTACTTC
-,-,TRBJ2-1,TRBV9,CASSSLDSNEQFF,TGTGCCAGCAGCTCCCTTGACTCAAATGAGCAGTTCTTC
-,-,TRBJ1-2,TRBV5-6,CASSLADYGYTF,TGTGCCAGCAGCTTGGCGGACTATGGCTACACCTTC
few,-,TRBJ2-5,TRBV5-6,CASSRGPLGTQYF,TGTGCCAGCAGCCGCGGCCCTTTGGGGACCCAGTACTTC
-,-,TRBJ1-2,TRBV19,CASRPGRQRAYTF,TGTGCCAGTAGACCCGGCAGGCAGAGGGCCTACACCTTC
-,TRBD1,TRBJ2-5,TRBV6-6,CASQPGQGVRVETQYF,TGTGCCAGCCAACCGGGACAGGGGGTTCGAGTTGAGACCCAGTACTTC
-,TRBD1,TRBJ1-1,TRBV18,CASSPDRAVPEAFF,TGTGCCAGCTCACCCGACAGGGCGGTCCCTGAAGCTTTCTTT
-,TRBD1,TRBJ1-6,TRBV2,CASRAQQGSNSPLHF,TGTGCCAGCAGAGCCCAACAGGGGTCGAATTCACCCCTCCACTTT
-,-,TRBJ1-2,TRBV10-1,CANREGGLYGYTF,TGCGCCAACAGGGAAGGGGGTCTCTATGGCTACACCTTC
-,-,TRBJ1-5,TRBV12-5,CASGLVPVGDQPQHF,TGTGCTAGTGGTTTGGTTCCTGTGGGCGATCAGCCCCAGCATTTT
-,TRBD2,TRBJ2-1,TRBV4-3,CASSRTSGGSSYNEQFF,TGCGCCAGCAGCCGGACTAGCGGGGGTAGCTCCTACAATGAGCAGTTCTTC
-,-,TRBJ1-2,TRBV3-1/TRBV3-2,CASSQAQTNYGYTF,TGTGCCAGCAGCCAAGCACAGACTAACTATGGCTACACCTTC
-,TRBD1,TRBJ2-1,TRBV2,CASRLGQYNEQFF,TGTGCCAGCAGATTGGGACAGTACAATGAGCAGTTCTTC
-,-,TRBJ2-4,TRBV4-1,CASSQDFLAGGKLAKNIQYF,TGCGCCAGCAGCCAAGATTTTTTGGCAGGCGGGAAATTGGCCAAAAACATTCAGTACTTC
-,TRBD1,TRBJ1-1,TRBV7-3,CASSPGGSTTEAFF,TGTGCCAGCAGTCCAGGGGGTTCTACCACTGAAGCTTTCTTT
few,-,TRBJ2-2,TRBV11-3,CASSSRGDDGELFF,TGTGCCAGCAGCTCCAGGGGTGACGACGGGGAGCTGTTTTTT
-,-,TRBJ1-6,TRBV18,CASSPQGIAYNSPLHF,TGTGCCAGCTCACCACAGGGGATCGCCTATAATTCACCCCTCCACTTT
once,-,TRBJ1-2,TRBV9,CASSVVGLGGYTF,TGTGCCAGCAGCGTAGTGGGGCTCGGTGGCTACACCTTC
-,TRBD1,TRBJ1-6,TRBV7-3,CASSPGQGGSPLHF,TGTGCCAGCAGCCCTGGACAGGGTGGTTCACCCCTCCACTTT
-,TRBD1,TRBJ1-3,TRBV9,CASSASDRTGNTIYF,TGTGCCAGCAGCGCCTCGGACAGGACTGGAAACACCATATATTTT
once,-,TRBJ2-5,TRBV28,CASSFFNDQETQYF,TGTGCCAGCAGTTTTTTTAATGACCAAGAGACCCAGTACTTC
-,TRBD2,TRBJ2-2,TRBV9,CASSVVPGGPVGELFF,TGTGCCAGCAGCGTAGTGCCGGGGGGGCCGGTCGGGGAGCTGTTTTTT
-,TRBD1,TRBJ2-3,TRBV11-3,CASSQGTGDEDTQYF,TGTGCCAGCAGCCAGGGGACAGGGGATGAAGATACGCAGTATTTT
-,-,TRBJ1-4,TRBV11-2,CASSSVPQGRAEKLFF,TGTGCCAGCAGCTCCGTTCCACAGGGAAGGGCGGAAAAACTGTTTTTT
-,TRBD1,TRBJ2-2,TRBV6-6,CASSSDRALGTGELFF,TGTGCCAGCAGCTCCGACAGGGCCCTGGGCACCGGGGAGCTGTTTTTT
-,-,TRBJ2-2,TRBV7-3,CASRPTGPGELFF,TGTGCCAGCAGGCCCACAGGCCCCGGGGAGCTGTTTTTT
-,TRBD2,TRBJ2-4,TRBV20-1,CSASVAGAPGDIQYF,TGCAGTGCTAGTGTAGCGGGGGCCCCCGGGGACATTCAGTACTTC
-,TRBD1,TRBJ1-2,TRBV29-1,CSASDRDRMGYTF,TGCAGCGCATCCGACAGGGATCGCATGGGCTACACCTTC
-,-,TRBJ1-3,TRBV5-1,CASSLVYRGASGNTIYF,TGCGCCAGCAGCTTGGTTTATCGGGGGGCGTCTGGAAACACCATATATTTT
-,TRBD1,TRBJ1-2,TRBV6-6,CASSYGTGGRGGYTF,TGTGCCAGCAGTTACGGGACAGGGGGAAGGGGCGGCTACACCTTC
-,TRBD1,TRBJ2-4,TRBV19,CASSIQGANIQYF,TGTGCCAGTAGTATACAGGGGGCAAACATTCAGTACTTC
-,TRBD2,TRBJ2-7,TRBV2,CASCGGVPYEQYF,TGTGCCAGTTGCGGGGGGGTCCCCTACGAGCAGTACTTC
-,TRBD2,TRBJ2-6,TRBV2,CASSGMASGGSSSGANVLTF,TGTGCCAGCAGTGGGATGGCTAGCGGGGGGTCCAGCTCTGGGGCCAACGTCCTGACTTTC
-,-,TRBJ2-2,TRBV12-5,CASGLVLTGELFF,TGTGCTAGTGGTTTGGTACTCACCGGGGAGCTGTTTTTT
-,TRBD2,TRBJ2-3,TRBV7-3,CASSLGLGSDTQYF,TGTGCCAGCAGCTTAGGACTAGGGTCGGATACGCAGTATTTT
-,-,TRBJ2-3,TRBV10-3,CAISLSGGDTQYF,TGTGCCATCAGCCTTAGCGGTGGAGATACGCAGTATTTT
-,-,TRBJ2-2,TRBV5-1,CASSPGQSNTGELFF,TGCGCCAGCAGCCCCGGACAGTCGAACACCGGGGAGCTGTTTTTT
-,-,TRBJ2-6,TRBV20-1,CSASEAGSRSGANVLTF,TGCAGTGCTAGTGAGGCAGGAAGTCGATCTGGGGCCAACGTCCTGACTTTC
-,-,TRBJ2-3,TRBV6-5,CASRPPGHPTDTQYF,TGTGCCAGCAGGCCACCGGGACATCCCACAGATACGCAGTATTTT
-,-,TRBJ2-3,TRBV5-1,CASSFSSTDTQYF,TGCGCCAGCAGCTTCAGTAGCACAGATACGCAGTATTTT
once,-,TRBJ1-2,TRBV3-1/TRBV3-2,CASSQGGVQGGYTF,TGTGCCAGCAGCCAAGGAGGTGTGCAAGGCGGCTACACCTTC
-,TRBD1,TRBJ1-5,TRBV7-9,CASSPQGAGQPQHF,TGTGCCAGCAGCCCACAGGGGGCGGGACAGCCCCAGCATTTT
-,TRBD1,TRBJ1-2,TRBV10-3,CAIGLSGGYGYTF,TGTGCCATCGGGCTCTCAGGGGGGTATGGCTACACCTTC
once,TRBD1,TRBJ1-1,TRBV18,CASSSQGAGTEAFF,TGTGCCAGCTCATCGCAGGGGGCGGGCACTGAAGCTTTCTTT
-,-,TRBJ1-2,TRBV9,CASSAYLSTNYGYTF,TGTGCCAGCAGCGCATACCTTAGCACTAACTATGGCTACACCTTC
-,-,TRBJ1-1,TRBV11-2,CASSLGLGRGNTEAFF,TGTGCCAGCAGCTTAGGGTTGGGCAGGGGAAACACTGAAGCTTTCTTT
few,-,TRBJ1-5,TRBV24-1,CATSGGTDGNQPQHF,TGTGCCACCAGCGGCGGGACGGACGGAAATCAGCCCCAGCATTTT
-,TRBD1,TRBJ2-1,TRBV4-2,CASSQAGTGGNEQFF,TGTGCCAGCAGCCAAGCCGGGACAGGGGGCAATGAGCAGTTCTTC